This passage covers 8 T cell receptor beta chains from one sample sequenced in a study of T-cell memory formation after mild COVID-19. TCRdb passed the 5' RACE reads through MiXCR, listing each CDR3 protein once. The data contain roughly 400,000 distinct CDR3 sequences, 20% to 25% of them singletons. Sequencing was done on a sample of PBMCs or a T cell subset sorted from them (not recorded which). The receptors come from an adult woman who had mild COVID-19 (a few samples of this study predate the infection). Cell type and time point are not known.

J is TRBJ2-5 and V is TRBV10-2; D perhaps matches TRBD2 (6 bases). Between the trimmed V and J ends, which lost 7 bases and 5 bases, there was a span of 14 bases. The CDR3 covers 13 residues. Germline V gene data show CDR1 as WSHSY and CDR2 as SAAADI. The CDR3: CASNGGFGETQYF. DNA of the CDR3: TGCGCCAGCAACGGGGGATTCGGGGAGACCCAGTACTTC.

The CDR3 protein is CASSHSGISPYNEQFF. The CDR3, as DNA: TGTGCCAGCAGCCATTCTGGGATCTCACCATACAATGAGCAGTTCTTC. The chain has TRBV11-2 and TRBJ2-1; D is undetermined. The CDR3 has 16 residues. Germline lookup yields CDR1 SGHAT and CDR2 FQNNGV. V dropped 5 bases and J dropped 4 bases, with 18 bases sitting between them. Drawing the rest from reference TRBV11-2 and TRBJ2-1, the complete variable domain is EAGVAQSPRYKIIEKRQSVAFWCNPISGHATLYWYQQILGQGPKLLIQFQNNGVVDDSQLPKDRFSAERLKGVDSTLKIQPAKLEDSAVYLCASSHSGISPYNEQFFGPGTRLTVL.

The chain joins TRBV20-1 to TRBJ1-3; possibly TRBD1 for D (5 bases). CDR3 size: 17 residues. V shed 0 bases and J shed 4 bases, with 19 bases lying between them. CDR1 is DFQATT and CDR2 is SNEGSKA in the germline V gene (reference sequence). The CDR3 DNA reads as TGCAGTGCTAGAGATGCCCCTCGGTACAGGTCGGGAAACACCATATATTTT. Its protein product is CSARDAPRYRSGNTIYF.

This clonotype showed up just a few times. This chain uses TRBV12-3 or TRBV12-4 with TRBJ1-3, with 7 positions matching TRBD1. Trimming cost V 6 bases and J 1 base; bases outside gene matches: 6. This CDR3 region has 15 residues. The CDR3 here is CASRITGVSGNTIYF. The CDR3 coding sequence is TGTGCCAGCAGAATTACAGGGGTGTCTGGAAACACCATATATTTT.

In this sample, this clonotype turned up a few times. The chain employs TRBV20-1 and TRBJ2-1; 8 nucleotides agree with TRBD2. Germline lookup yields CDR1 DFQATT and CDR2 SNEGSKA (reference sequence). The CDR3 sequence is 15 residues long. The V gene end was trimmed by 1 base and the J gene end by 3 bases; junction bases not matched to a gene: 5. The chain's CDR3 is CSARGGTRSYNEQFF. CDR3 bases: TGCAGTGCTAGAGGAGGGACTAGAAGCTACAATGAGCAGTTCTTC.

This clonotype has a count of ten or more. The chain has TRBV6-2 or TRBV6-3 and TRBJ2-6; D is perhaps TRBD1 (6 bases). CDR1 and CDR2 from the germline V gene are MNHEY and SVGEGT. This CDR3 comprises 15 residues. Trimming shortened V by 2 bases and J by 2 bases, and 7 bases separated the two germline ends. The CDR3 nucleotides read TGTGCCAGCAGTTACCAGGGGACTGGGGCCAACGTCCTGACTTTC. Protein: CASSYQGTGANVLTF.

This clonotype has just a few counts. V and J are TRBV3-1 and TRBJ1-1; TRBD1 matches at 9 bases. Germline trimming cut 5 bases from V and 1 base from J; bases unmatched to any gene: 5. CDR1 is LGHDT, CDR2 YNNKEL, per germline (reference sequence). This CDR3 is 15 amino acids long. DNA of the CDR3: TGTGCCAGCAGCGATCAGACAGGGGGGAACACTGAAGCTTTCTTT. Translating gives CASSDQTGGNTEAFF.

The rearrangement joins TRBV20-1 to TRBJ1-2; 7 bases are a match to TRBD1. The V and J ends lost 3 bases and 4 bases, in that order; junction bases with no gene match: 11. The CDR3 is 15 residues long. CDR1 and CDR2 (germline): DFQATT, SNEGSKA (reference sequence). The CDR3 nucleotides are TGCAGTGCTAGCCCTAACAGGGGAGGCAGCTATGGCTACACCTTC. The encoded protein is CSASPNRGGSYGYTF.